This is a list of T cell receptor beta chains from one sample in a study of regulatory and conventional T cells in breast cancer. TCRdb itself ran the PCR reads through MiXCR, one entry per CDR3 protein. The repertoire includes about 1,300 distinct CDR3 sequences, roughly 74% of them detected once, and about 4.7% sits in the top ten. Sequencing input: regulatory T cells from blood. All receptors come from a male donor in good health. Both conserved end residues are trimmed from each CDR3. The order of the fields is CDR3 length, V gene, CDR3 protein.

length: 11
V: TRBV11-3
CDR3: ASSWEAGSEQF

length: 19
V: TRBV7-2
CDR3: ASSSAPGFSTHIINNYGYT

length: 13
V: TRBV6-5
CDR3: ASSYGKPPNYGYT

length: 14
V: TRBV24-1
CDR3: ATSDPLRGPTDTQY

length: 11
V: TRBV6-2/TRBV6-3
CDR3: ASSSRHRETQY

length: 12
V: TRBV18
CDR3: ASSPLSSTDTQY

length: 10
V: TRBV7-2
CDR3: ASSFSLSPLH

length: 11
V: TRBV10-3
CDR3: AISSRGDYGYT

length: 14
V: TRBV6-5
CDR3: ASSYSGLFRDSEAF

length: 13
V: TRBV2
CDR3: ASSYRESSNQPQH

length: 11
V: TRBV3-1
CDR3: ASSQRRDNEQF

length: 9
V: TRBV30
CDR3: AWMMEREQF

length: 11
V: TRBV18
CDR3: ASSPEGNYGYT

length: 12
V: TRBV11-2
CDR3: ASSRLGQGLRAF

length: 10
V: TRBV6-1
CDR3: ASSPEVRREF

length: 13
V: TRBV6-1
CDR3: ASSEANRLLYGYT

length: 13
V: TRBV29-1
CDR3: SVEVRTGIANIQY

length: 14
V: TRBV5-1
CDR3: ASSSGSKGGTDTQY

length: 10
V: TRBV20-1
CDR3: SASTVRETQY

length: 11
V: TRBV5-1
CDR3: ASSPGTGGEQY

length: 11
V: TRBV24-1
CDR3: ATSGTAGTEAF

length: 12
V: TRBV24-1
CDR3: ATSDSGPSREQY

length: 11
V: TRBV6-5
CDR3: ASKRGQNTEAF

length: 15
V: TRBV5-6
CDR3: ASSFPLAGASTGELF

length: 11
V: TRBV20-1
CDR3: SAPPQPGYGYT

length: 11
V: TRBV5-1
CDR3: ASSQTTGYEQY

length: 13
V: TRBV12-3/TRBV12-4
CDR3: ASSRYGLADETQY

length: 11
V: TRBV7-9
CDR3: ASSLEPGVEQY

length: 14
V: TRBV20-1
CDR3: SAFSRTSGGYNEQF

length: 10
V: TRBV6-6
CDR3: ASSIRGHEQY

length: 12
V: TRBV27
CDR3: ASSLKPGGYGYT

length: 12
V: TRBV10-3
CDR3: AISEIGTNSPLH

length: 9
V: TRBV20-1
CDR3: SARKHTEAF

length: 9
V: TRBV6-5
CDR3: ASGRDYGYT

length: 12
V: TRBV29-1
CDR3: SVLDTGRTDTQY

length: 11
V: TRBV7-9
CDR3: ASSLGTVYGYT

length: 13
V: TRBV5-1
CDR3: ASSRQTGFTDTQY

length: 12
V: TRBV11-1
CDR3: ASSQTGVDQPQH

length: 13
V: TRBV20-1
CDR3: SARVDTTYNSPLH

length: 13
V: TRBV10-3
CDR3: AISDRDNPNTEAF

length: 11
V: TRBV28
CDR3: ASSLGRVYGYT

length: 10
V: TRBV20-1
CDR3: GGTGTNYGYT

length: 11
V: TRBV24-1
CDR3: VTSDLQGETQY

length: 16
V: TRBV5-1
CDR3: ASSLIGAGASSYNEQF

length: 12
V: TRBV6-6
CDR3: ASRSGGPGNTIY

length: 11
V: TRBV5-6
CDR3: ASSPPSTDTQY

length: 14
V: TRBV20-1
CDR3: SASRRAASYNSPLH

length: 17
V: TRBV4-2
CDR3: ASSRGLAGGHAIVDTQY

length: 13
V: TRBV14
CDR3: ASSQRAGGGNTIY

length: 11
V: TRBV6-6
CDR3: ASSFTLNTEAF

length: 12
V: TRBV5-6
CDR3: ASSLGTGASPLH

length: 12
V: TRBV24-1
CDR3: ATSERDGRRGAF

length: 10
V: TRBV29-1
CDR3: SIEDRPYGYT

length: 12
V: TRBV5-6
CDR3: ASSLWGDNQPQH

length: 13
V: TRBV20-1
CDR3: SAGAGTLGPDTQY